This record looks at one TCR beta chain sequence and its context. Its antigen is currently unknown. This record comes from a study of shared clonotypes between healthy human individuals. V shed 6 bases and J 4 bases; nucleotides not matched to a gene: 8. The CDR3 is 14 amino acids. The germline gives CDR1 MNHEY, CDR2 SVGAGI. Template for every sorted-subset replicate PCR totaled 150 to 250 ng DNA, roughly 30,000 T cell genomes. Original analysis: ImmunoSEQ only sent back junction sequences with no quality scores, so filtering was done differently. The method was immunoSEQ multiplex PCR; TCRdb's version includes in-frame clones alone and lacks a portion of them. That table gives V, J and clone size, and the DNA gave D and trimming. This sample has about 2.4 million clones, with more than 85% found just once. Overall study results and limits: A generally larger estimated richness was seen in naive subsets than in memory subsets.

Source material: naive CD4+ T cells from PBMCs. As for subset: CD45RA+ positively selected. This clonotype was sampled from a man aged 18 to 35 in good health. Some clones in this sample may be carry-over from other donors' samples. The rearrangement joins TRBV6-5 to TRBJ2-7, with TRBD2 identical over 8 bases. The CDR3 sequence: CASSRTSGVYEQYF. The CDR3 bases are TGTGCCAGCAGCCGTACTAGCGGAGTTTACGAGCAGTACTTC.